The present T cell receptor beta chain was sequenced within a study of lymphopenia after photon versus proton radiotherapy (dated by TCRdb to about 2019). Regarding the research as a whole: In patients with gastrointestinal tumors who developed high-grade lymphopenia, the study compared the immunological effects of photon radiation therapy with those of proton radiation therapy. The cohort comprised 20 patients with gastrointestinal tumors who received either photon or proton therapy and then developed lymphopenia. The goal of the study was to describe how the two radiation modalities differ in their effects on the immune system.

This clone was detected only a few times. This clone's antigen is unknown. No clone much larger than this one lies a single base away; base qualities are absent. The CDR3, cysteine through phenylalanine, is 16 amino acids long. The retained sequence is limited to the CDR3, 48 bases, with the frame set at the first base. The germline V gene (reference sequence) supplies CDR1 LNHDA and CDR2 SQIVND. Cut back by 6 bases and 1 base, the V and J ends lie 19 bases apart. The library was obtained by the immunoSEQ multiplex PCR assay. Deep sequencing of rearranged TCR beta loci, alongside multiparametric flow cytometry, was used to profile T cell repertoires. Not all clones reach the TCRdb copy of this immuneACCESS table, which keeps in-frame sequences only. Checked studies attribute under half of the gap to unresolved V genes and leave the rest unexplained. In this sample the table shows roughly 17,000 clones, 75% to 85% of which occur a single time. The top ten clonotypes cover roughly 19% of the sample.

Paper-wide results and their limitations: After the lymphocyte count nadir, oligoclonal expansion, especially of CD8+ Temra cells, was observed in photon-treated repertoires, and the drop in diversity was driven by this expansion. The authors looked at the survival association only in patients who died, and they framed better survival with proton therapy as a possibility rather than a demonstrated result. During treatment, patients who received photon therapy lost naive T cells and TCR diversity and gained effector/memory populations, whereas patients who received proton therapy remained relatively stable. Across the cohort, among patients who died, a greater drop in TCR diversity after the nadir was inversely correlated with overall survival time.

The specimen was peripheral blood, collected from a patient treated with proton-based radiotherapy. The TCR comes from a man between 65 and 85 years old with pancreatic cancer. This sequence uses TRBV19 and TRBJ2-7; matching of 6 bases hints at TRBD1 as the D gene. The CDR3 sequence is CASSPYSKTGSYEQYF. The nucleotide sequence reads TGTGCCAGTAGCCCTTATTCCAAGACAGGATCCTACGAGCAGTACTTC.